This T cell receptor beta chain came from a study of blood T cells in healthy people across ages. This CDR3 has 15 residues. V lost 5 bases and J 0 bases, leaving 14 bases between the germline ends. Germline V CDR1 and CDR2: SGHRS, YFSETQ. This clonotype was seen only a few times. Its antigen remains unknown. General study results and limits: Any changes in expanded clonotypes were possibly confounded, as donor CMV status remained unknown. Aged donors had fewer naive CD4+ cells and lower diversity than long-lived donors.

The donors, healthy Caucasians from Russia, were aged roughly 6 to 90. A sample-barcoded 5' primer and a J-beta primer mix were used in a second PCR of roughly 7 to 12 cycles. TCRdb redid the calling of the 5' RACE reads with MiXCR, one entry per CDR3 protein. The repertoire includes around 1,500,000 distinct CDR3 sequences, over 25% of them detected once, and 7.7% sits in the top ten. The clonotype was recovered from a woman between 25 and 40 years old in good health. J is TRBJ1-2 and V is TRBV5-1; TRBD1 is a possible D gene (5 bases). The sequenced material came from blood. The CDR3 loop reads CASRRTTDTNYGYTF. The CDR3 coding sequence is TGCGCCAGCAGGCGAACGACAGACACTAACTATGGCTACACCTTC.